Shown below are 23 T cell receptor beta chains from a single sample sequenced in a study of blood T cell repertoires in COVID-19. The protocol was immunoSEQ multiplex PCR, while the TCRdb copy is restricted to in-frame clones and leaves out a portion. Of more than 120,000 clones in the sample, roughly 89% are singletons; the top ten hold 8.5% to 9%. Sample: peripheral blood. All receptors come from a woman aged 45-65 years with active or convalescent COVID-19.

The chain couples TRBV19 to TRBJ1-1; the D is unclear. V lost 1 base and J 4 bases, leaving 10 bases between the germline ends. Germline-derived CDR1 and CDR2 are LNHDA and SQIVND (reference sequence). The CDR3 sequence is 14 residues long. CDR3 in amino acids: CASSIAAGFTEAFF. The CDR3 coding sequence is TGTGCCAGTAGTATAGCAGCCGGGTTCACTGAAGCTTTCTTT.

This chain links TRBV7-9 with TRBJ2-5, with 9 bases lining up with TRBD1. This CDR3 comprises 14 residues. Germline lookup yields CDR1 SEHNR and CDR2 FQNEAQ (reference sequence). After removal of 8 bases from V and 3 bases from J, the junction contained 7 bases not matched to a gene. This chain's CDR3 is CASGRDRAEETQYF. In DNA, the CDR3 is TGTGCCAGCGGCCGGGACAGGGCCGAAGAGACCCAGTACTTC.

The chain is built from TRBV12-3 or TRBV12-4 and TRBJ1-1; possible D gene TRBD1, 5 bases. This CDR3 has 12 amino acids. The ends were cut back, 5 bases at V and 10 bases at J, with 14 bases in the middle. The CDR3 DNA reads as TGTGCCAGCAGTCCCACAGGTTTTGGAGCTTTCTTT. Residues: CASSPTGFGAFF.

The CDR3 region is CASSKALRYRGRDEQYF. Here the CDR3 DNA reads TGTGCCAGCAGCAAAGCGCTTAGGTACAGGGGGAGAGACGAGCAGTACTTC. The chain uses TRBV21-1 and TRBJ2-7; the table's D call TRBD1 went unverified against the DNA. TRBV21-1 is a pseudogene segment. The CDR3 totals 17 residues.

V usage is TRBV7-3 and J usage is TRBJ2-1, with TRBD2 matching over 8 bases. The CDR3 is 14 amino acids. Germline CDR1 and CDR2: SGHTA and FQGTGA. Trimming cost V 5 bases and J 5 bases; bases outside gene matches: 5. The CDR3 DNA reads as TGTGCCAGCAGCATTAGCGGGGAGCACAATGAGCAGTTCTTC. Translation: CASSISGEHNEQFF. Together with reference TRBV7-3 and TRBJ2-1, the CDR3 gives the full variable domain: GAGVSQTPSNKVTEKGKYVELRCDPISGHTALYWYRQSLGQGPEFLIYFQGTGAADDSGLPNDRFFAVRPEGSVSTLKIQRTERGDSAVYLCASSISGEHNEQFFGPGTRLTVL.

This clone has just a few counts. The chain is built from TRBV19 and TRBJ2-2; D is undetermined. Germline V gene data show CDR1 as LNHDA and CDR2 as SQIVND (reference sequence). The CDR3 extends over 13 amino acids. V lost 6 bases, J lost 6 bases, and 11 bases lay in between. The CDR3 sequence: CASRGYQAGELFF. The CDR3, as DNA: TGTGCCAGTAGGGGTTATCAGGCCGGGGAGCTGTTTTTT.

The chain recombines TRBV28 with TRBJ2-1; a possible D gene is TRBD2 (5 bases). The CDR3 consists of 18 residues. Germline V gene lookup returns CDR1 MDHEN and CDR2 SYDVKM. Deletions cut 2 bases from V and 0 bases from J, with 17 bases between. The CDR3 here is CASSLGFGVLSSYNEQFF. In nucleotides, the CDR3 is TGTGCCAGCAGTTTAGGGTTCGGGGTCCTAAGCTCCTACAATGAGCAGTTCTTC.

The CDR3 DNA reads TGTGCCAGCGGGAACCTAGGGAGAACTAGCACAGATACGCAGTATTTT. Amino acid sequence: CASGNLGRTSTDTQYF. J is TRBJ2-3 and V is TRBV6-4; TRBD2 is a possible D gene (5 bases). This CDR3 has 16 residues. Germline CDR1 is MRHNA and CDR2 is SNTAGT. V lost 8 bases and J lost 0, with 18 bases in between.

The chain has TRBV5-5 and TRBJ1-4, with D perhaps matching TRBD1 (6 bases). CDR1 is SGHKS, CDR2 YYEKEE, per germline (reference sequence). The CDR3 runs 15 residues. Trimming removed 4 bases at V and 7 bases at J, with 17 bases between. CDR3 protein: CASSGWTATLEKLFF. The DNA for the CDR3 is TGTGCCAGCAGCGGGTGGACAGCGACCCTTGAAAAACTGTTTTTT.

On this clone: At the DNA level, this CDR3 is encoded by other sequences in the same sample as well. V gene TRBV19 combines with J gene TRBJ2-1, with a weak D call TRBD2 (5 bases). Trimming stripped 4 bases from V and 4 bases from J, with 8 bases between. Per the germline V gene, CDR1 is LNHDA and CDR2 is SQIVND (reference sequence). There are 13 residues in the CDR3. The CDR3 DNA reads as TGTGCCAGTAGTACCCGGACTTACAATGAGCAGTTCTTC. Residues: CASSTRTYNEQFF.

The chain has TRBV6-5 and TRBJ1-5; 8 nucleotides agree with TRBD1. This CDR3 has 15 residues. With 5 bases clipped from V and 0 bases from J, the junction kept 3 bases outside the gene matches. Germline assignment: CDR1 MNHEY and CDR2 SVGAGI. The CDR3 nucleotides are TGTGCCAGCAGTCCTGGGACAGGTAGCAATCAGCCCCAGCATTTT. This gives the protein CASSPGTGSNQPQHF.

The CDR3 region has the DNA TGTGCCAGCGGGACATTCACCGGGGAGCTGTTTTTT. Translation: CASGTFTGELFF. The chain recombines TRBV19 with TRBJ2-2; tentative D call: TRBD1 (6 bases). The CDR3 has 12 residues. Germline V gene data show CDR1 as LNHDA and CDR2 as SQIVND (reference sequence). V was clipped by 9 bases and J by 4 bases, with 9 bases between them.

This sequence joins TRBV9 and TRBJ2-1; 7 bases are shared with TRBD2. Losses at the gene ends were 0 bases for V and 9 bases for J; bases not matched to a gene: 3. The CDR3 is made up of 13 amino acids. The germline gives CDR1 SGDLS, CDR2 YYNGEE. The CDR3: CASSVVGGGEQFF. In DNA form, the CDR3 reads TGTGCCAGCAGCGTAGTGGGCGGGGGTGAGCAGTTCTTC.

CDR3 amino acids: CAISVGTGNTEAFF. Written as DNA, the CDR3 is TGTGCCATCAGTGTAGGGACAGGGAACACTGAAGCTTTCTTT. The chain recombines TRBV10-3 with TRBJ1-1; 8 bases agree with TRBD1. Germline-derived CDR1 and CDR2 are ENHRY and SYGVKD. The V gene end was trimmed by 4 bases and the J gene end by 1 base; junction bases not matched to a gene: 2. The CDR3 runs to 14 residues.

In this sample, this clone turned up a few times. This rearrangement joins TRBV29-1 to TRBJ2-2; the match to TRBD1 covers 8 bases. The V segment lost 5 bases and the J segment 1 base; nucleotides outside the gene matches: 6. This CDR3 spans 15 amino acids. The germline V gene encodes CDR1 SQVTM and CDR2 ANQGSEA. The CDR3 DNA reads TGCAGCGTTATTCTTGGGACAGGGAACACCGGGGAGCTGTTTTTT. This encodes CSVILGTGNTGELFF.

The chain combines TRBV7-6 with TRBJ2-4; D may be TRBD2 (6 bases). This CDR3 region has 14 residues. Per the germline V gene, CDR1 is SGHVS and CDR2 is FNYEAQ. Deletions cut 0 bases from V and 9 bases from J, with 12 bases between. The CDR3 DNA is TGTGCCAGCAGCTTAGCGGGGCAGGGAGGCATTCAGTACTTC. Its translation is CASSLAGQGGIQYF.

The chain carries TRBV27 and TRBJ2-7; TRBD1 agrees at 7 bases. This CDR3 region has 15 residues. Per germline, CDR1 MNHEY and CDR2 SMNVEV (reference sequence). Losses at the gene ends were 2 bases for V and 5 bases for J; bases not matched to a gene: 9. In DNA, the CDR3 is TGTGCCAGCAGTTTAGGGGTTGACGACAGGGACGAGCAGTACTTC. The encoded protein is CASSLGVDDRDEQYF.

V usage is TRBV28 and J usage is TRBJ1-2; D is undetermined. V shed 7 bases and J shed 5 bases, with 32 bases lying between them. Germline CDR1 MDHEN, CDR2 SYDVKM. The length of the CDR3 is 19 residues. CDR3 sequence: CASTPLKERRPVLGYGYTF. Written as DNA, the CDR3 is TGTGCCAGCACCCCTTTAAAGGAGCGGAGGCCGGTTCTGGGGTATGGCTACACCTTC.

This chain joins TRBV9 and TRBJ2-1; 12 bases fit TRBD2. The CDR3 is 16 amino acids. The germline gives CDR1 SGDLS, CDR2 YYNGEE. V shed 0 bases and J 4 bases; nucleotides not matched to a gene: 2. The CDR3 DNA reads TGTGCCAGCAGCGTAGCTAGCGGGGGGGCGTACAATGAGCAGTTCTTC. As protein: CASSVASGGAYNEQFF.

The rearrangement links TRBV28 to TRBJ2-7; 7 positions match TRBD1. Germline CDR1 is MDHEN and CDR2 is SYDVKM. CDR3 length: 18 amino acids. The ends lost 10 bases at V and 4 bases at J; junction bases unmatched: 25. The CDR3 sequence: CATRSVGTWDSRSYEQYF. DNA for the CDR3: TGTGCCACCCGTTCGGTAGGGACGTGGGACAGCCGTTCATACGAGCAGTACTTC.

V usage is TRBV25-1 and J usage is TRBJ1-3, with no clear D. This CDR3 has 12 residues. Trimming took 8 bases from V and 0 from J, leaving 5 bases between them. Germline assignment: CDR1 MGHDK and CDR2 SYGVNS. The CDR3 loop is CASLSSGNTIYF. CDR3 coding DNA: TGTGCCAGCCTGAGCTCTGGAAACACCATATATTTT.

This clone was recorded only once. The chain links TRBV19 to TRBJ2-2; D perhaps matches TRBD1 (6 bases). This CDR3 is 16 amino acids long. V was pared by 6 bases and J by 2 bases, with 16 bases between. CDR1 and CDR2 (germline): LNHDA, SQIVND (reference sequence). CDR3 DNA: TGTGCCAGTAGCAAACAGGGTTTTGGTAACACCGGGGAGCTGTTTTTT. Its protein is CASSKQGFGNTGELFF.

The genes are TRBV5-8 and TRBJ1-1, with D perhaps TRBD1 (6 bases). The CDR3 runs 16 residues. The V gene's germline CDR1 is SGHTS and CDR2 YDEGEE. Deletions cut 0 bases from V and 3 bases from J, with 15 bases between. CDR3 in amino acids: CASSLGTEQPHTEAFF. The CDR3 DNA follows: TGTGCCAGCAGCTTGGGGACAGAGCAACCCCACACTGAAGCTTTCTTT.